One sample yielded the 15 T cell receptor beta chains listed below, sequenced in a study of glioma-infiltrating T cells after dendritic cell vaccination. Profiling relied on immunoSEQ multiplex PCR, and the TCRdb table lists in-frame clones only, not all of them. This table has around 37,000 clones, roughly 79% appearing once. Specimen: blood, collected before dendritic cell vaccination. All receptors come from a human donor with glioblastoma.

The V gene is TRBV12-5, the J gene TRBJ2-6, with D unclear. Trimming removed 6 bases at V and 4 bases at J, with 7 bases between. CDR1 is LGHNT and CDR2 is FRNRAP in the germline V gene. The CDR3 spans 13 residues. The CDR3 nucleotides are TGTGCTAGTGGGCTGCAGGGGGCCAACGTCCTGACTTTC. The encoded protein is CASGLQGANVLTF.

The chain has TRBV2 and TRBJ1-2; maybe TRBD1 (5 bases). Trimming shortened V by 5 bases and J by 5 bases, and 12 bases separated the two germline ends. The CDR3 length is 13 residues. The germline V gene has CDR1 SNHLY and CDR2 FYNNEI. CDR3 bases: TGTGCCAGCAGTCCCCCGACAGAATATGGCTACACCTTC. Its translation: CASSPPTEYGYTF.

The CDR3 loop reads CASSLDRAGNTIYF. The DNA of the CDR3 is TGTGCCAGCAGCCTGGACAGGGCTGGAAACACCATATATTTT. This chain links TRBV2 with TRBJ1-3; TRBD1 matches 8 bases. Germline V lookup: CDR1 SNHLY, CDR2 FYNNEI. CDR3 length equals 14 residues. The V segment lost 6 bases and the J segment 2 bases; nucleotides outside the gene matches: 3.

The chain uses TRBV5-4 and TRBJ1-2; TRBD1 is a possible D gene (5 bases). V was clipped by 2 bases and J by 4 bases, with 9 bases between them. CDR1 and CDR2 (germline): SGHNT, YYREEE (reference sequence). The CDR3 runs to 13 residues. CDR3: CASSFRGIYGYTF. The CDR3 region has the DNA TGTGCCAGCAGCTTCCGGGGGATCTATGGCTACACCTTC.

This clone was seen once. CDR3 amino acids: CAWSVLSSPLHF. The CDR3 region has the DNA TGTGCCTGGAGTGTACTTAGTTCACCCCTCCACTTT. The chain recombines TRBV30 with TRBJ1-6; D remains unclear. This CDR3 has 12 amino acids. Germline CDR1 GTSNPN, CDR2 SVGIG (reference sequence). Trimming took 0 bases from V and 9 from J, leaving 6 bases between them.

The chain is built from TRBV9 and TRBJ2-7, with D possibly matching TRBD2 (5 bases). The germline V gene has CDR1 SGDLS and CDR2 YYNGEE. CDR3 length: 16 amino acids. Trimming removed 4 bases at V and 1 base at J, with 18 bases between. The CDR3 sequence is CASSNRGPEYSYEQYF. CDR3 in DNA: TGTGCCAGCAGCAACAGAGGGCCGGAGTATTCCTACGAGCAGTACTTC. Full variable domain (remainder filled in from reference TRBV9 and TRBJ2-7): DSGVTQTPKHLITATGQRVTLRCSPRSGDLSVYWYQQSLDQGLQFLIQYYNGEERAKGNILERFSAQQFPDLHSELNLSSLELGDSALYFCASSNRGPEYSYEQYFGPGTRLTVT.

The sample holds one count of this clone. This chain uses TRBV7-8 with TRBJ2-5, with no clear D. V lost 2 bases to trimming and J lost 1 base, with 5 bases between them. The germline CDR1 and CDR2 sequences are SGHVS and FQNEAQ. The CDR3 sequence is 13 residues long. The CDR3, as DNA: TGTGCCAGCAGCTTACTATTCCAAGAGACCCAGTACTTC. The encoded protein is CASSLLFQETQYF.

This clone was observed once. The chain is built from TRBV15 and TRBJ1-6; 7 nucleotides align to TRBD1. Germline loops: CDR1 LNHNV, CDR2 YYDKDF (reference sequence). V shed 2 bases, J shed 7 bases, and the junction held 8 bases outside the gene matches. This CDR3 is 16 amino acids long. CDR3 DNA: TGTGCCACCAGCAGAAAAGGGACAGAACGAAATTCACCCCTCCACTTT. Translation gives CATSRKGTERNSPLHF.

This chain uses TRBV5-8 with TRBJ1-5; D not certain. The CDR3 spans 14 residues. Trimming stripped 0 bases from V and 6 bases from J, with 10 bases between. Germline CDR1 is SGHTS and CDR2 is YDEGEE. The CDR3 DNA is TGTGCCAGCAGCTTGGGAGCGGAGGGTCAGCCCCAGCATTTT. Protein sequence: CASSLGAEGQPQHF.

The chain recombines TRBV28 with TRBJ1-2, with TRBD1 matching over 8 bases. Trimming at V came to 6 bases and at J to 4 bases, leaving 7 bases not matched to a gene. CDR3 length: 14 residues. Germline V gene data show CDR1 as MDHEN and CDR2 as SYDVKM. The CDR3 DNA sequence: TGTGCCAGCAGGGAAACGACAGGGGCCTATGGCTACACCTTC. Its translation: CASRETTGAYGYTF.

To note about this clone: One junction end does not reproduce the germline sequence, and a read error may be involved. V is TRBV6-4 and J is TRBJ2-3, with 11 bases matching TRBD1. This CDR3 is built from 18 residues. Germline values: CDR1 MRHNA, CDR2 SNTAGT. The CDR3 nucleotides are TGTGCCAGCAGTTACTCAGAGGGACAGGGGGGAATCACAGATACGCAGTATTTT. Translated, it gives CASSYSEGQGGITDTQYF.

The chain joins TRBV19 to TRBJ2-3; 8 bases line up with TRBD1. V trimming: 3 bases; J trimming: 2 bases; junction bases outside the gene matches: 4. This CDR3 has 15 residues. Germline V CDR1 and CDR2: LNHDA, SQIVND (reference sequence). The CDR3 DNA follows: TGTGCCAGTAGTATGGGGGGACAGGTCACAGATACGCAGTATTTT. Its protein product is CASSMGGQVTDTQYF.

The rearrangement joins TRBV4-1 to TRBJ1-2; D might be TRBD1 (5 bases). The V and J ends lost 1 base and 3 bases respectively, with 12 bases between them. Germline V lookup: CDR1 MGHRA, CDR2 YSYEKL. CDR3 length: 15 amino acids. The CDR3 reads CASSQAGGGYYGYTF. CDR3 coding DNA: TGCGCCAGCAGCCAAGCGGGGGGGGGATACTATGGCTACACCTTC.

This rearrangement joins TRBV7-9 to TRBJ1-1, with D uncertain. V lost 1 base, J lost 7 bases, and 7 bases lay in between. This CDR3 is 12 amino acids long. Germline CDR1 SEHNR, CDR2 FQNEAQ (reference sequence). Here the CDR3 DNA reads TGTGCCAGCAGCTTAGGCCCAGGTGAAGCTTTCTTT. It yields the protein CASSLGPGEAFF.

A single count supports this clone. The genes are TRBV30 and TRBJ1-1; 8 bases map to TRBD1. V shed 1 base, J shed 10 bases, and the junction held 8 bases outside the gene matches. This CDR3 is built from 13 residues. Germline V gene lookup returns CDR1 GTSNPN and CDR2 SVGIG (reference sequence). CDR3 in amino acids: CAWSGPGGRGAFF. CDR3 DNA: TGTGCCTGGAGTGGCCCAGGGGGCAGAGGAGCTTTCTTT.